This entry features one T cell receptor (beta chain) sequence. Its target is not known. The CDR3 totals 13 residues. J gave up 7 bases and V 3 bases, and 5 bases lay outside the gene matches. CDR1 SEHNR and CDR2 FQNEAQ come from the germline V gene (reference sequence). MiXCR, applied by TCRdb to the reads, yields one record per CDR3 protein. The sample records roughly 280,000 distinct CDR3 sequences, around 20% being singletons. The entry originates in a study of T cell repertoires in cytomegalovirus infection. This TCR came from a human donor in good health (CMV status not recorded). Some clones in this sample may be carry-over from other donors' samples. Material: cultured PBMCs, obtained from culture after CMV antigen stimulation. V gene TRBV7-9 combines with J gene TRBJ1-1; 7 bases are shared with TRBD1. The DNA of the CDR3 is TGTGCCAGCAGCTTTAGACAGGGCTATGAAGCTTTCTTT. Protein sequence: CASSFRQGYEAFF.